The clone carrying this T cell receptor (beta chain) was recorded a few times. Trimming removed 7 bases at V and 4 bases at J, with 5 bases between. The CDR3 loop spans 11 amino acids. Germline V lookup: CDR1 MGHDK, CDR2 SYGVNS. Making TCR cDNA involved 5'RACE template switching, which added UMIs and a universal primer site. TCRdb called the 5' RACE reads again in MiXCR, with one record for every CDR3 protein. The data contain approximately 300,000 distinct CDR3 sequences, about an eighth of them singletons. These data are taken from a study of T cells after yellow fever vaccination. Study summary: For low cell numbers, libraries were made with SMART-Seq v4 Ultra Low Input.

The source is a man aged 25 to 45 who received the YFV17D yellow fever vaccine. The chain joins TRBV25-1 to TRBJ1-3; D call uncertain. Sample: CD4+ T cells sorted from PBMCs, taken 45 days after the yellow fever booster vaccination. The CDR3 spells CASTEGNTIYF. CDR3 bases: TGTGCCAGCACCGAAGGAAACACCATATATTTT.